This passage covers 2 T cell receptor beta chains from one sample sequenced in a study of STAT5B mutations in CD4+ large granular lymphocyte leukemia. Clones were sequenced by immunoSEQ multiplex PCR, and TCRdb holds only the in-frame ones, with some missing. The repertoire has around 29,000 clones, under 85% of them found once; the top ten carry about 6%. The specimen sequenced was CD4+ T cells from blood buffy coats. These receptors came from a human donor in good health.

The V and J genes are TRBV27 and TRBJ1-1; 11 nucleotides match TRBD1. The junction had 5 bases not matched to a gene; V was cut back by 4 bases and J by 4 bases. The CDR3 sequence is 15 residues long. Germline CDR1 and CDR2: MNHEY and SMNVEV (reference sequence). CDR3 sequence reads: CASSWDRGVGTEAFF. As DNA, the CDR3 is TGTGCCAGCAGTTGGGACAGGGGGGTTGGCACTGAAGCTTTCTTT.

V and J are TRBV28 and TRBJ1-5, with a possible D match to TRBD1 (5 bases). Germline V lookup: CDR1 MDHEN, CDR2 SYDVKM. The CDR3 extends over 15 amino acids. The germline V and J ends were trimmed by 6 bases and 1 base, with 13 bases remaining between them. CDR3 amino acids: CASSQTVMSNQPQHF. In DNA form, the CDR3 reads TGTGCCAGCAGCCAGACAGTCATGAGCAATCAGCCCCAGCATTTT.